One sample yielded the 15 T cell receptor beta chains listed below, sequenced in a study of OX40 agonist ivuxolimab in advanced cancers. The table came from immunoSEQ multiplex PCR; TCRdb's copy has only in-frame clones and leaves some out. Of 80,000 or so clones detected, roughly 85% appear once; the ten largest clones hold 2% to 2.5%. This specimen consisted of CD4+ or CD8+ T cells sorted from blood, obtained in a trial of the OX40 agonist ivuxolimab. The receptors here all came from an adult with an advanced solid tumor such as melanoma, head and neck, liver or kidney cancer.

J is TRBJ1-5 and V is TRBV21-1; the table's D call of TRBD1 was not tested on the DNA. TRBV21-1 is described as a pseudogene. The CDR3 is made up of 20 amino acids. The CDR3 nucleotides are TGTGCCTCGACCTGGGGCCGGGGACAGGGTGAGGAATTAGGCAATCAGCCCCAGCATTTT. Encoded protein: CASTWGRGQGEELGNQPQHF.

The rearrangement joins TRBV4-2 to TRBJ2-7, with 13 bases lining up with TRBD2. The junction had 13 bases not matched to a gene; V was cut back by 4 bases and J by 1 base. Germline V CDR1 and CDR2: LGHNA, YNFKEQ. The CDR3 is 19 amino acids. This chain's CDR3 is CASSPTSGGSKKGSYEQYF. In DNA, the CDR3 is TGTGCCAGCAGCCCGACTAGCGGGGGGTCAAAGAAGGGATCCTACGAGCAGTACTTC.

The chain couples TRBV5-6 to TRBJ2-1; 7 bases match TRBD2. V was pared by 6 bases and J by 15 bases, with 12 bases of the junction left unmatched. The V gene's germline CDR1 is SGHDT and CDR2 YYEEEE. The CDR3 is 12 amino acids. The CDR3 region is CASTLTGLGLFF. CDR3 DNA: TGTGCCAGCACCCTTACAGGACTAGGCCTGTTCTTC.

The chain uses TRBV9 and TRBJ1-2, with D tentatively TRBD1 (6 bases). With 4 bases removed from V and 2 bases from J, the gap between germline ends came to 18 bases. The germline V gene encodes CDR1 SGDLS and CDR2 YYNGEE. CDR3 length: 16 residues. CDR3 sequence: CASSKTTWDTNYGYTF. CDR3 nucleotide sequence: TGTGCCAGCAGCAAGACGACTTGGGACACCAACTATGGCTACACCTTC.

The CDR3 coding sequence is TGCGCCAGCAGCCGCTGGACAGGGAGAAGACTAGCGGGGACGGCTAGCACAGATACGCAGTATTTT. Residues: CASSRWTGRRLAGTASTDTQYF. The chain carries TRBV5-1 and TRBJ2-3; 11 bases map to TRBD2. Trimming removed 4 bases from V and 0 bases from J; junction bases left unmatched: 22. CDR1 and CDR2 (germline): SGHRS, YFSETQ. The CDR3 totals 22 residues.

The chain combines TRBV11-2 with TRBJ1-1; 7 bases are a match to TRBD1. CDR1 SGHAT and CDR2 FQNNGV come from the germline V gene. This CDR3 contains 15 residues. Unmatched junction bases numbered 7, after V lost 4 bases and J lost 2 bases. Here the CDR3 reads CASSSPRQGNTEAFF. CDR3 DNA: TGTGCCAGCAGCTCTCCCCGACAGGGTAACACTGAAGCTTTCTTT.

V gene TRBV19 combines with J gene TRBJ2-1; TRBD2 might be the D (6 bases). This CDR3 has 16 residues. Germline V lookup: CDR1 LNHDA, CDR2 SQIVND (reference sequence). Trimming shortened V by 7 bases and J by 0 bases, and 16 bases separated the two germline ends. Here the CDR3 DNA reads TGTGCCAGTACCAAAGGAGGGGCGTACTCCTACAATGAGCAGTTCTTC. Protein sequence: CASTKGGAYSYNEQFF.

This clone was recorded a few times. This chain connects TRBV4-2 to TRBJ1-5, with 8 bases lining up with TRBD1. After removal of 3 bases from V and 6 bases from J, the junction contained 7 bases not matched to a gene. The CDR3 loop spans 15 amino acids. CDR1 is LGHNA, CDR2 YNFKEQ, per germline. The CDR3 nucleotides are TGTGCCAGCAGCCAGGGCAGGGGGCGCGGTCAGCCCCAGCATTTT. The encoded protein is CASSQGRGRGQPQHF.

The chain combines TRBV5-1 with TRBJ2-7; D is uncertain. Germline V gene sequence: CDR1 SGHRS, CDR2 YFSETQ. The CDR3 has 17 residues. Deletions cut 4 bases from V and 0 bases from J, with 20 bases between. The CDR3 coding sequence is TGCGCCAGCAGCAAAAAGACGACCGGCACCTACTCCTACGAGCAGTACTTC. This gives the protein CASSKKTTGTYSYEQYF. Full variable domain (remainder filled in from reference TRBV5-1 and TRBJ2-7): KAGVTQTPRYLIKTRGQQVTLSCSPISGHRSVSWYQQTPGQGLQFLFEYFSETQRNKGNFPGRFSGRQFSNSRSEMNVSTLELGDSALYLCASSKKTTGTYSYEQYFGPGTRLTVT.

The chain links TRBV19 to TRBJ2-1; D perhaps matches TRBD2 (6 bases). Trimming left V 8 bases short and J 6 bases short, with 20 bases between. CDR1 is LNHDA and CDR2 is SQIVND in the germline V gene (reference sequence). This CDR3 is 15 amino acids long. Written as DNA, the CDR3 is TGTGCCAGTCGCGGAGGGCTCACGGAAGTCAATGAGCAGTTCTTC. Translation: CASRGGLTEVNEQFF. Drawing the rest from reference TRBV19 and TRBJ2-1, the complete variable domain is DGGITQSPKYLFRKEGQNVTLSCEQNLNHDAMYWYRQDPGQGLRLIYYSQIVNDFQKGDIAEGYSVSREKKESFPLTVTSAQKNPTAFYLCASRGGLTEVNEQFFGPGTRLTVL.

V usage is TRBV14 and J usage is TRBJ1-5; D unclear. The CDR3 sequence is 13 residues long. Trimming left V 0 bases short and J 3 bases short, with 3 bases between. Germline values: CDR1 SGHDN, CDR2 FVKESK. The CDR3 region has the DNA TGTGCCAGCAGCCAAGACTTCAATCAGCCCCAGCATTTT. This translates into CASSQDFNQPQHF. The entire variable domain, with the rest obtained from reference TRBV14 and TRBJ1-5, is as follows: EAGVTQFPSHSVIEKGQTVTLRCDPISGHDNLYWYRRVMGKEIKFLLHFVKESKQDESGMPNNRFLAERTGGTYSTLKVQPAELEDSGVYFCASSQDFNQPQHFGDGTRLSIL.

This clone occurred once. This chain links TRBV28 with TRBJ2-3, with D perhaps matching TRBD2 (6 bases). CDR3 length: 14 amino acids. Deletions cut 5 bases from V and 7 bases from J, with 16 bases between. Germline V gives CDR1 MDHEN, CDR2 SYDVKM. CDR3 protein: CASSPRLATNTQYF. DNA for the CDR3: TGTGCCAGCAGTCCCCGTCTAGCGACAAATACGCAGTATTTT.

V usage is TRBV19 and J usage is TRBJ2-1; 11 bases match TRBD2. The V and J ends lost 6 bases and 3 bases, in that order; junction bases with no gene match: 4. Germline loops: CDR1 LNHDA, CDR2 SQIVND (reference sequence). This CDR3 comprises 15 residues. This chain's CDR3 is CASSQGLADYNEQFF. The CDR3 DNA is TGTGCCAGTAGCCAGGGACTAGCGGACTACAATGAGCAGTTCTTC.

With respect to this clone: This sample also contains other DNA sequences that code for the same CDR3. The gene calls are TRBV7-3 and TRBJ2-1; a possible D gene is TRBD2 (7 bases). Germline CDR1 reads SGHTA; CDR2 reads FQGTGA. V lost 0 bases and J lost 4, with 10 bases in between. CDR3 length: 15 residues. This CDR3 is CASSLTGGPYNEQFF. CDR3 coding DNA: TGTGCCAGCAGCTTAACGGGGGGGCCTTACAATGAGCAGTTCTTC.

This clone was counted a single time. J is TRBJ2-7 and V is TRBV5-4, with D perhaps TRBD1 or TRBD2 (5 bases each). The CDR3 runs to 14 residues. V was pared by 0 bases and J by 3 bases, with 10 bases between. The V gene's germline CDR1 is SGHNT and CDR2 YYREEE (reference sequence). CDR3 protein: CASSLAGQVYEQYF. The CDR3 DNA reads as TGTGCCAGCAGCTTGGCGGGGCAGGTCTACGAGCAGTACTTC.